The source of this TCR beta chain is a study of T-cell reconstitution after alpha-beta-depleted transplantation in children. Study-wide results and caveats: The origin of alpha-beta T cells about two months after transplant was reportedly several hundred expanded graft clones. The main origin of T-cell counts and diversity one year after transplant was newly produced T cells.

This CDR3 has 15 residues. V gave up 3 bases and J gave up 10 bases, with 19 bases separating them. As it was prepared, the TCRbeta library received unique molecular identifiers. TCRdb re-analysed the PCR reads in MiXCR, keeping a single row per CDR3 protein. The data contain 600,000 or so distinct CDR3 sequences, 20% to 25% of them singletons. This clonotype occurred a few times. Its antigen is as yet unknown. Sample: PBMCs, mostly from graft donor cells, taken 360 days after TCRalphabeta/CD19-depleted stem cell transplant. The TCR comes from a boy under two years old who had a stem cell transplant for acute myeloid leukemia, so the T cells may come from the graft donor. The J gene is TRBJ2-1, the V gene TRBV12-3 or TRBV12-4; tentatively, D is TRBD2 (5 bases). The CDR3 DNA sequence: TGTGCCAGCAGTTTGCAGGTCGGCTCGTCGGGGGAGCAGTTCTTC. It codes for CASSLQVGSSGEQFF.